This TCR beta chain was identified during a study of Ad26.COV2.S vaccination and SARS-CoV-2 variants. About the research overall: Dosing was one shot or two shots 56 days apart.

The data were produced by immunoSEQ multiplex PCR, yet TCRdb's version contains in-frame clones alone and is incomplete. The sample shows 380,000 or so clones, less than 90% of them seen only once. The study's findings and limits: Vaccinees reportedly had broad spike-specific CD8+ and CD4+ T cell responses.

CDR1 and CDR2 from the germline V gene are MNHNY and SVGAGI (reference sequence). The CDR3 covers 15 residues. The ends lost 4 bases at V and 9 bases at J; junction bases unmatched: 9. Treatment reported: roughly 18 received Ad26.COV2.S at low or high dose, single or two shots; 5 received placebo; per-sample allocation not given. Sample collection was performed on day 63 after the first vaccine or placebo injection. SARS-CoV-2 spike from the Wuhan strain was encoded by the vaccine, an Ad26 vector. A note on this clone: What it binds is not known.

V gene TRBV6-6 combines with J gene TRBJ2-1; TRBD2 agrees at 10 bases. The clonotype originates from a person aged 18-60 years who received the Ad26.COV2.S COVID-19 vaccine or a placebo. This specimen was peripheral blood, taken in a trial of Ad26.COV2.S vaccine versus placebo. The CDR3 nucleotides read TGTGCCAGCAGTTTCCAGCGGGGGGGCCTCGGTGAGCAGTTCTTC. Residues: CASSFQRGGLGEQFF.